A single sample gave rise to the 30 T cell receptor beta chains below, sequenced in a study of OX40 agonist ivuxolimab in advanced cancers. TCRdb's copy holds only in-frame clones and misses some; the assay was immunoSEQ multiplex PCR. This sample yields some 96,000 clones, of which approximately 90% are seen a single time; 0.54% belongs to the top ten. The sequenced sample was CD4+ or CD8+ T cells sorted from blood, obtained in a trial of the OX40 agonist ivuxolimab. The origin of the receptors is an adult with an advanced solid tumor such as melanoma, head and neck, liver or kidney cancer.

J is TRBJ1-1 and V is TRBV4-3; D perhaps matches TRBD1 (5 bases). Trimming stripped 2 bases from V and 2 bases from J, with 9 bases between. The CDR3 consists of 14 residues. CDR1 is LGHNA, CDR2 YSLEER, per germline. The CDR3 reads CASSQPGLNTEAFF. In DNA, the CDR3 is TGCGCCAGCAGCCAACCGGGACTAAACACTGAAGCTTTCTTT.

There are a few counts of this clone. The rearrangement links TRBV7-9 to TRBJ2-7; D is undetermined. V lost 2 bases and J lost 4, with 9 bases in between. Germline assignment: CDR1 SEHNR and CDR2 FQNEAQ (reference sequence). CDR3 length: 13 residues. The CDR3 DNA is TGTGCCAGCAGCTTACCGCCCGGATACGAGCAGTACTTC. Translation gives CASSLPPGYEQYF.

The genes are TRBV27 and TRBJ2-1; D might be TRBD1 (6 bases). From germline, CDR1 is MNHEY and CDR2 SMNVEV (reference sequence). Trimming stripped 5 bases from V and 2 bases from J, with 28 bases between. The CDR3 length is 20 residues. The CDR3 nucleotides are TGTGCCAGCAGTCCTCGTCCACCTCTGCGGTCGACAGGAGCCTACAATGAGCAGTTCTTC. Its protein product is CASSPRPPLRSTGAYNEQFF.

The CDR3 coding sequence is TGTGCCAGCAGCTTGGGTTCAGGGGGTGAAAAACTGTTTTTT. This gives the protein CASSLGSGGEKLFF. The gene calls are TRBV5-5 and TRBJ1-4, with 7 nucleotides matching TRBD1. CDR3 length: 14 amino acids. Germline-derived CDR1 and CDR2 are SGHKS and YYEKEE (reference sequence). After removal of 0 bases from V and 7 bases from J, the junction contained 3 bases not matched to a gene. Full variable domain (outside the CDR3, taken from reference TRBV5-5 and TRBJ1-4): DAGVTQSPTHLIKTRGQQVTLRCSPISGHKSVSWYQQVLGQGPQFIFQYYEKEERGRGNFPDRFSARQFPNYSSELNVNALLLGDSALYLCASSLGSGGEKLFFGSGTQLSVL.

This chain links TRBV6-1 with TRBJ1-3; D gene ambiguous. The CDR3 contains 13 residues. V lost 8 bases and J lost 1, with 9 bases in between. Germline V lookup: CDR1 MNHNS, CDR2 SASEGT. The CDR3 loop reads CASAVSSGNTIYF. For the CDR3, the DNA is TGTGCCAGCGCGGTTAGTTCTGGAAACACCATATATTTT.

The genes are TRBV27 and TRBJ2-7; D tentatively reads TRBD1 or TRBD2 (7 bases each). Germline lookup yields CDR1 MNHEY and CDR2 SMNVEV (reference sequence). V was clipped by 5 bases and J by 3 bases, with 14 bases between them. The CDR3 has 14 residues. The CDR3 coding sequence is TGTGCCAGCAGTAGACAGGGAGGGAGCTACGAGCAGTACTTC. It yields the protein CASSRQGGSYEQYF.

This chain joins TRBV28 and TRBJ1-1, with a weak D call TRBD1 (6 bases). Trimming stripped 5 bases from V and 1 base from J, with 14 bases between. The germline V gene encodes CDR1 MDHEN and CDR2 SYDVKM. The CDR3 loop spans 15 amino acids. The CDR3 loop reads CASSLKGGRNTEAFF. The CDR3, as DNA: TGTGCCAGCAGTCTTAAAGGGGGGCGGAACACTGAAGCTTTCTTT.

This clone showed up just once. The chain recombines TRBV4-3 with TRBJ2-1; TRBD2 matches at 9 bases. Trimming took 1 base from V and 9 from J; bases not matched to a gene: 7. Germline CDR1 and CDR2: LGHNA and YSLEER. The CDR3 is 15 amino acids. The CDR3 DNA is TGCGCCAGCAGCCAAGTTGCGGGAGGGCCAGGTGAGCAGTTCTTC. Protein product: CASSQVAGGPGEQFF.

This chain connects TRBV5-8 to TRBJ2-3, with 10 bases fitting TRBD1. V was clipped by 1 base and J by 6 bases; unmatched bases: 5. Germline V gives CDR1 SGHTS, CDR2 YDEGEE. The CDR3 consists of 15 residues. The CDR3 here is CASSLRGQGPDTQYF. DNA for the CDR3: TGTGCCAGCAGCTTGAGGGGACAGGGGCCGGATACGCAGTATTTT.

V usage is TRBV15 and J usage is TRBJ2-5; TRBD1 is a possible D gene (6 bases). This CDR3 has 15 amino acids. CDR1 and CDR2 (germline): LNHNV, YYDKDF (reference sequence). With 3 bases removed from V and 2 bases from J, the gap between germline ends came to 13 bases. The CDR3 DNA follows: TGTGCCACCAGCAGGGACAGTAGAAGTCAAGAGACCCAGTACTTC. This encodes CATSRDSRSQETQYF.

CDR3 DNA: TGTGCCAGCATGTTCCCAGATACGCAGTATTTT. Translated: CASMFPDTQYF. The chain couples TRBV2 to TRBJ2-3; no clear D. This CDR3 is 11 amino acids long. V was pared by 7 bases and J by 4 bases, with 6 bases between. The germline V gene has CDR1 SNHLY and CDR2 FYNNEI.

The V call is TRBV7-9, the J call TRBJ1-1; 7 nucleotides line up with TRBD1. The CDR3 covers 15 residues. Unmatched junction bases numbered 11, after V lost 5 bases and J lost 5 bases. The V gene's germline CDR1 is SEHNR and CDR2 FQNEAQ (reference sequence). CDR3 DNA: TGTGCCAGCAGCCCAACGACAGGGAGTGGAACTGAAGCTTTCTTT. This translates into CASSPTTGSGTEAFF.

J is TRBJ2-4 and V is TRBV27; 7 nucleotides line up with TRBD1. The length of the CDR3 is 17 residues. After removal of 5 bases from V and 0 bases from J, the junction contained 10 bases not matched to a gene. In germline, CDR1 is MNHEY, CDR2 SMNVEV (reference sequence). The CDR3 sequence is CASSPTGTALAKNIQYF. Written as DNA, the CDR3 is TGTGCCAGCAGTCCAACGGGGACAGCGCTAGCCAAAAACATTCAGTACTTC.

The chain recombines TRBV5-1 with TRBJ2-7; TRBD1 aligns across 10 bases. J gave up 3 bases and V 7 bases, and 4 bases lay outside the gene matches. Per germline, CDR1 SGHRS and CDR2 YFSETQ. CDR3 length: 13 residues. CDR3 residues: CASSWDRGYEQYF. The CDR3, as DNA: TGCGCCAGCTCTTGGGACAGGGGCTACGAGCAGTACTTC.

This chain links TRBV7-2 with TRBJ1-1; D is undetermined. Trimming pared 3 bases from V and 4 bases from J, leaving 12 bases between. Looked up from germline, CDR1 is SGHTA and CDR2 is FQGNSA. The CDR3 covers 14 residues. The CDR3 sequence: CASSFEAFPTEAFF. CDR3 nucleotide sequence: TGTGCCAGCAGCTTTGAGGCTTTCCCCACTGAAGCTTTCTTT.

The J gene is TRBJ2-2, the V gene TRBV5-1, with 8 bases that match TRBD1. Trimming took 3 bases from V and 6 from J; bases not matched to a gene: 7. Germline CDR1 reads SGHRS; CDR2 reads YFSETQ. The CDR3 is 15 amino acids. The CDR3 is CASSWEGQGAGELFF. In nucleotides, the CDR3 is TGCGCCAGCAGCTGGGAAGGACAGGGTGCCGGGGAGCTGTTTTTT.

The V gene is TRBV5-1, the J gene TRBJ2-3, with D unclear. V was shortened by 0 bases and J by 3 bases, with 8 bases between the two germline ends. Looked up from germline, CDR1 is SGHRS and CDR2 is YFSETQ. The CDR3 totals 14 residues. The CDR3, as DNA: TGCGCCAGCAGCTTGGGCACGACGACAGATACGCAGTATTTT. It specifies CASSLGTTTDTQYF.

The chain couples TRBV9 to TRBJ1-1, with TRBD1 identical over 8 bases. V was pared by 4 bases and J by 10 bases, with 6 bases of the junction left unmatched. Germline V gene lookup returns CDR1 SGDLS and CDR2 YYNGEE. The CDR3 is made up of 12 amino acids. CDR3 residues: CASSSGQGRAFF. The CDR3 DNA reads as TGTGCCAGCAGCTCCGGACAGGGTAGAGCTTTCTTT. The full variable domain, with the rest looked up from reference TRBV9 and TRBJ1-1, is DSGVTQTPKHLITATGQRVTLRCSPRSGDLSVYWYQQSLDQGLQFLIQYYNGEERAKGNILERFSAQQFPDLHSELNLSSLELGDSALYFCASSSGQGRAFFGQGTRLTVV.

The rearrangement joins TRBV5-4 to TRBJ2-7; weak D call: TRBD1 (5 bases). Germline V gene lookup returns CDR1 SGHNT and CDR2 YYREEE (reference sequence). The CDR3 sequence is 14 residues long. V gave up 0 bases and J gave up 2 bases, with 9 bases separating them. The CDR3 loop is CASSLEAGTYEQYF. The CDR3 DNA reads as TGTGCCAGCAGCTTGGAGGCAGGGACCTACGAGCAGTACTTC.

The V and J genes are TRBV18 and TRBJ2-2, with 8 positions matching TRBD1. Germline V gives CDR1 KGHSH, CDR2 LQKENI. V was pared by 4 bases and J by 1 base, with 8 bases of the junction left unmatched. This CDR3 spans 17 amino acids. CDR3 sequence (DNA): TGTGCCAGCTCACGAAGCACCGGGACAGGGAACACCGGGGAGCTGTTTTTT. This codes for CASSRSTGTGNTGELFF. Variable domain in full (rest from reference TRBV18 and TRBJ2-2): NAGVMQNPRHLVRRRGQEARLRCSPMKGHSHVYWYRQLPEEGLKFMVYLQKENIIDESGMPKERFSAEFPKEGPSILRIQQVVRGDSAAYFCASSRSTGTGNTGELFFGEGSRLTVL.

The genes are TRBV5-1 and TRBJ2-3; the match to TRBD2 covers 9 bases. J gave up 5 bases and V 4 bases, and 8 bases lay outside the gene matches. CDR1 and CDR2 (germline): SGHRS, YFSETQ. The CDR3 consists of 15 residues. CDR3 nucleotide sequence: TGCGCCAGCAGCCTATTAGCGGGAGCTATAGATACGCAGTATTTT. This sequence encodes CASSLLAGAIDTQYF.

The CDR3 nucleotides read TGTGCCAGCAGAACCACTGAAGCTTTCTTT. It is translated as CASRTTEAFF. This chain joins TRBV28 and TRBJ1-1, with D uncertain. The V and J ends lost 6 bases and 4 bases respectively, with 3 bases between them. CDR3 length: 10 amino acids. CDR1 MDHEN and CDR2 SYDVKM come from the germline V gene.

Only one count was recorded for this clone. The chain has TRBV7-8 and TRBJ2-6; D uncertain. Germline CDR1 reads SGHVS; CDR2 reads FQNEAQ. CDR3 size: 15 residues. Trimming stripped 5 bases from V and 0 bases from J, with 8 bases between. The CDR3 loop is CASSVRISGANVLTF. The CDR3, as DNA: TGTGCCAGCAGCGTACGGATCTCTGGGGCCAACGTCCTGACTTTC.

The J gene is TRBJ2-7, the V gene TRBV19; 14 nucleotides align to TRBD2. Trimming removed 7 bases from V and 3 bases from J; junction bases left unmatched: 11. Germline CDR1 is LNHDA and CDR2 is SQIVND (reference sequence). The CDR3 sequence is 17 residues long. CDR3 sequence: CASTHGTSGRGGYEQYF. The DNA of the CDR3 is TGTGCCAGTACCCATGGGACTAGCGGGAGAGGGGGCTACGAGCAGTACTTC.

V gene TRBV14 combines with J gene TRBJ1-3; unclear D gene. Trimming left V 5 bases short and J 0 bases short, with 14 bases between. CDR1 and CDR2 from the germline V gene are SGHDN and FVKESK. This CDR3 region has 16 residues. CDR3 sequence reads: CASSERTAVSGNTIYF. CDR3 nucleotide sequence: TGTGCCAGCAGCGAAAGGACGGCCGTCTCTGGAAACACCATATATTTT.

DNA for the CDR3: TGTGCCATCAGTGAGTCAGGGGGTGGTGAAAAACTGTTTTTT. Translating gives CAISESGGGEKLFF. This chain connects TRBV10-3 to TRBJ1-4, with D possibly TRBD1 on 6 matching bases. V was pared by 0 bases and J by 7 bases, with 9 bases between. Germline CDR1 ENHRY, CDR2 SYGVKD. The CDR3 has 14 residues.

This chain uses TRBV6-6 with TRBJ1-1; no definite D call. V was cut by 2 bases and J by 1 base, with 8 bases left in between. The CDR3 contains 14 residues. Germline V lookup: CDR1 MNHNY, CDR2 SVGAGI (reference sequence). Written as DNA, the CDR3 is TGTGCCAGCAGTTACATGGCAGAGAACACTGAAGCTTTCTTT. Residues: CASSYMAENTEAFF.

The chain has TRBV9 and TRBJ1-5; a possible D gene is TRBD1 (5 bases). The germline gives CDR1 SGDLS, CDR2 YYNGEE. The CDR3 consists of 13 residues. Trimming removed 3 bases from V and 7 bases from J, with 11 bases in between. The chain's CDR3 is CASSEREGQPQHF. The DNA of the CDR3 is TGTGCCAGCAGCGAGAGGGAGGGGCAGCCCCAGCATTTT.

A single count supports this clone. This sequence joins TRBV5-1 and TRBJ2-7; tentatively, D is TRBD2 (6 bases). The CDR3 is 14 amino acids. The V gene lost 4 bases and the J gene lost 3 bases, with 14 bases spanning the gap. Germline CDR1 SGHRS, CDR2 YFSETQ. Here the CDR3 DNA reads TGCGCCAGCAGCAACCTTAGCGGCCACTACGAGCAGTACTTC. Translation gives CASSNLSGHYEQYF.

V usage is TRBV28 and J usage is TRBJ2-1; TRBD2 aligns across 11 bases. Trimming removed 3 bases from V and 6 bases from J; junction bases left unmatched: 7. Looked up from germline, CDR1 is MDHEN and CDR2 is SYDVKM. The CDR3 extends over 16 amino acids. The chain's CDR3 is CASSFTSGSGLNEQFF. The CDR3 region has the DNA TGTGCCAGCAGTTTTACTAGCGGGAGTGGTCTCAATGAGCAGTTCTTC.